The 9 T cell receptor beta chains presented below share a single source sample, sequenced in a study of T cells after posttransplantation cyclophosphamide. The repertoire was sequenced with immunoSEQ multiplex PCR; TCRdb's copy has only in-frame clones and lacks some. The sample holds tens of thousands of clones, around 94% seen once. The sample was PBMCs. The receptor source for this set is a woman in her 50s in good health and a related stem cell transplant donor.

The chain recombines TRBV10-2 with TRBJ1-6; D not resolved. In germline, CDR1 is WSHSY, CDR2 SAAADI. CDR3 length equals 14 residues. V was trimmed by 0 bases and J by 11 bases, leaving 11 bases between them. CDR3 sequence: CASSESSTEAPLHF. CDR3 nucleotides: TGCGCCAGCAGTGAGTCTTCAACGGAGGCACCCCTCCACTTT.

This chain links TRBV29-1 with TRBJ2-5, with D possibly being TRBD2 (5 bases). Trimming shortened V by 7 bases and J by 2 bases, and 11 bases separated the two germline ends. Per the germline V gene, CDR1 is SQVTM and CDR2 is ANQGSEA. This CDR3 has 12 residues. The CDR3 sequence: CSAPDWQETQYF. The CDR3, as DNA: TGCAGCGCCCCGGACTGGCAAGAGACCCAGTACTTC.

This chain joins TRBV19 and TRBJ1-6; 9 nucleotides line up with TRBD1. Trimming took 7 bases from V and 7 from J; bases not matched to a gene: 14. This CDR3 is 17 amino acids long. CDR1 and CDR2 from the germline V gene are LNHDA and SQIVND (reference sequence). For the CDR3, the DNA is TGTGCCAGTACCATCCGCCTTTTACAGGGGGCGAATTCACCCCTCCACTTT. Its translation: CASTIRLLQGANSPLHF.

The table lists this clone with a count of one. The chain combines TRBV28 with TRBJ1-1; no clear D. CDR1 is MDHEN, CDR2 SYDVKM, per germline. Trimming took 10 bases from V and 4 from J, leaving 13 bases between them. The CDR3 runs to 12 residues. The DNA of the CDR3 is TGTGCCACCCATTGGGGAGGCACTGAAGCTTTCTTT. Protein sequence: CATHWGGTEAFF.

This chain connects TRBV25-1 to TRBJ1-5, with a tentative D call TRBD1 (6 bases). The CDR3 loop spans 15 amino acids. Germline lookup yields CDR1 MGHDK and CDR2 SYGVNS. The V gene lost 8 bases and the J gene lost 0 bases, with 14 bases spanning the gap. The CDR3: CASSQGTYSNQPQHF. As DNA, the CDR3 is TGTGCCAGCTCCCAAGGGACATATAGCAATCAGCCCCAGCATTTT.

The J gene is TRBJ2-7, the V gene TRBV5-1, with TRBD1 matching 8 bases. CDR1 SGHRS and CDR2 YFSETQ come from the germline V gene. After removal of 0 bases from V and 7 bases from J, the junction contained 6 bases not matched to a gene. CDR3 length equals 14 residues. The CDR3, as DNA: TGCGCCAGCAGCTTGGAAGCAGGGGGCTGGGAGCAGTACTTC. Residues: CASSLEAGGWEQYF. The variable domain in full, completed from reference TRBV5-1 and TRBJ2-7, reads KAGVTQTPRYLIKTRGQQVTLSCSPISGHRSVSWYQQTPGQGLQFLFEYFSETQRNKGNFPGRFSGRQFSNSRSEMNVSTLELGDSALYLCASSLEAGGWEQYFGPGTRLTVT.

V gene TRBV18 combines with J gene TRBJ2-3; tentative D call: TRBD2 (5 bases). Trimming removed 6 bases from V and 5 bases from J, with 15 bases in between. There are 14 residues in the CDR3. Germline V lookup: CDR1 KGHSH, CDR2 LQKENI. The DNA for the CDR3 is TGTGCCAGCTCGTCAGCGGCTCGGGGAGATACGCAGTATTTT. Its protein product is CASSSAARGDTQYF.

The chain uses TRBV11-2 and TRBJ2-1; D remains ambiguous. CDR3 length equals 15 residues. Trimming took off 3 bases at V and 2 bases at J, with 11 bases between the two ends. Germline V gene sequence: CDR1 SGHAT, CDR2 FQNNGV. The CDR3 spells CASSFIQSPYNEQFF. Here the CDR3 DNA reads TGTGCCAGCAGCTTTATACAGTCCCCCTACAATGAGCAGTTCTTC.

This clone occurred once. This chain connects TRBV7-2 to TRBJ1-3, with no clear D. Germline CDR1 SGHTA, CDR2 FQGNSA. The CDR3 spans 17 residues. V lost 3 bases and J lost 1, with 16 bases in between. CDR3: CASSFPDWRTSGNTIYF. In DNA form, the CDR3 reads TGTGCCAGCAGCTTCCCGGACTGGCGAACTTCTGGAAACACCATATATTTT.